The following is a T cell receptor beta chain sequence with its context. Its antigen remains unknown. V was clipped by 5 bases and J by 0 bases, with 16 bases between them. The CDR3 spans 16 residues. The V gene's germline CDR1 is LNHDA and CDR2 SQIVND (reference sequence). Deep-level assay runs were performed. Assay used: immunoSEQ multiplex PCR; TCRdb lists only in-frame clones, some missing. The table has 1.5 million to 1.9 million clones, 95% to 99% seen once. The sample is drawn from a study of shared clonotypes between healthy human individuals. Study background: Every donor yielded three CD4 naive, three CD4 memory, two CD8 naive and one CD8 memory plate.

Study-wide results and limits: Compared with clonotypes that all four donors shared, non-shared clonotypes had lower generation probabilities.

Sequenced input: naive CD4+ T cells sorted from blood. The subset here: CD45RA+ positively selected. The genes are TRBV19 and TRBJ1-1, with D possibly being TRBD1 (6 bases). This TCR derives from a man aged 25-45 years in good health. The DNA of the CDR3 is TGTGCCAGTAGTCTGCCGGGACAAAAATTGAACACTGAAGCTTTCTTT. It encodes CASSLPGQKLNTEAFF.